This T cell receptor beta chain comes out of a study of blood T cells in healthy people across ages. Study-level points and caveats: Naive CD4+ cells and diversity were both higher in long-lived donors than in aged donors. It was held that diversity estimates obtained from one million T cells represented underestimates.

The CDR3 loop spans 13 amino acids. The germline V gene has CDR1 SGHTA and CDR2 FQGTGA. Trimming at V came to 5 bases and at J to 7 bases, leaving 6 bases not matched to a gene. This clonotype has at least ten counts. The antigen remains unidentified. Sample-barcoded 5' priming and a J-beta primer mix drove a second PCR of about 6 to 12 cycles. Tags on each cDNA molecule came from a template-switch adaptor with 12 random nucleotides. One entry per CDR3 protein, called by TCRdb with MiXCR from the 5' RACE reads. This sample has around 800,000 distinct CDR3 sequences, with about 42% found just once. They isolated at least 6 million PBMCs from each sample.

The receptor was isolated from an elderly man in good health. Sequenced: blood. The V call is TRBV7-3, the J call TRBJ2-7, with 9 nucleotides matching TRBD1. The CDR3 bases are TGTGCCAGCAGCCCGGGACAGGGTTGGGAGCAGTACTTC. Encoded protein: CASSPGQGWEQYF. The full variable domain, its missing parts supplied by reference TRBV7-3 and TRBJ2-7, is GAGVSQTPSNKVTEKGKYVELRCDPISGHTALYWYRQSLGQGPEFLIYFQGTGAADDSGLPNDRFFAVRPEGSVSTLKIQRTERGDSAVYLCASSPGQGWEQYFGPGTRLTVT.